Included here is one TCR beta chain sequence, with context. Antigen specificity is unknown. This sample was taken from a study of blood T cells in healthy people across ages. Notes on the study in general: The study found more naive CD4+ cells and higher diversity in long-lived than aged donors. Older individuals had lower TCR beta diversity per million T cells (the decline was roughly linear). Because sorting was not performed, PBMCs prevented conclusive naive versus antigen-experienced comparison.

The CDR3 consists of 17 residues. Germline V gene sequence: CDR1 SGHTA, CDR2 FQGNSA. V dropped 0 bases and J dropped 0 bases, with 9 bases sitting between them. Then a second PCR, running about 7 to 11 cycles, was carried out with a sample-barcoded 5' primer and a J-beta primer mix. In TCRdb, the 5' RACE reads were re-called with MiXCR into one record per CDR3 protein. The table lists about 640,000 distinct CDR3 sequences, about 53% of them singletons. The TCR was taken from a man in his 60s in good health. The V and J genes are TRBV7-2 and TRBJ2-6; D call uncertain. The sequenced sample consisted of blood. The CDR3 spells CASSLAASNSGANVLTF. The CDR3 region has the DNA TGTGCCAGCAGCTTAGCTGCGAGTAACTCTGGGGCCAACGTCCTGACTTTC.